This entry lists 10 T cell receptor beta chains sequenced from one sample in a study of shared clonotypes between healthy human individuals. Profiled with immunoSEQ multiplex PCR; TCRdb holds only in-frame clones, not every one. This table has millions of clones, around nine tenths appearing once. Specimen: naive CD4+ T cells sorted from blood. Subset defined: CD45RA+ positively selected. The receptor source for this set is a man in his late teens or twenties in good health.

This chain connects TRBV5-1 to TRBJ2-7; 9 bases match TRBD1. With V trimmed by 4 bases and J by 3 bases, 11 bases remained unmatched. CDR1 and CDR2 from the germline V gene are SGHRS and YFSETQ. The CDR3 spans 16 residues. CDR3 DNA: TGCGCCAGCAGCAAGGGGGACAGGGTCCTAGTCTACGAGCAGTACTTC. This codes for CASSKGDRVLVYEQYF.

This clone was seen once. The chain uses TRBV6-5 and TRBJ1-5; D is uncertain. Germline CDR1 reads MNHEY; CDR2 reads SVGAGI. This CDR3 is 13 amino acids long. Trimming stripped 6 bases from V and 7 bases from J, with 13 bases between. The CDR3: CASRREPSQPQHF. The CDR3 region has the DNA TGTGCCAGCAGGCGGGAACCCAGCCAGCCCCAGCATTTT.

CDR3 residues: CASSGGAAVNEKLFF. As DNA, the CDR3 is TGTGCCAGCAGTGGGGGGGCAGCCGTTAATGAAAAACTGTTTTTT. The chain has TRBV7-2 and TRBJ1-4; TRBD1 might be the D (6 bases). Trimming removed 6 bases from V and 4 bases from J, with 15 bases in between. The CDR3 sequence is 15 residues long. Germline CDR1 and CDR2: SGHTA and FQGNSA.

The J gene is TRBJ1-6, the V gene TRBV19; tentative D call: TRBD1 (5 bases). Trimming left V 6 bases short and J 10 bases short, with 16 bases between. The CDR3 consists of 14 residues. Germline values: CDR1 LNHDA, CDR2 SQIVND (reference sequence). CDR3 bases: TGTGCCAGTAGGGGGACCGATGAGTGGTCACCCCTCCACTTT. Translated, it gives CASRGTDEWSPLHF.

The rearrangement links TRBV7-6 to TRBJ2-3, with D possibly matching TRBD2 (6 bases). Germline V gene lookup returns CDR1 SGHVS and CDR2 FNYEAQ. With 5 bases removed from V and 6 bases from J, the gap between germline ends came to 18 bases. The CDR3 is 15 amino acids. CDR3 in amino acids: CASSPIRDSPDTQYF. CDR3 bases: TGTGCCAGCAGCCCCATACGGGACTCGCCCGATACGCAGTATTTT.

V and J are TRBV5-1 and TRBJ1-3; D is uncertain. V was trimmed by 6 bases and J by 0 bases, leaving 13 bases between them. The CDR3 loop spans 15 amino acids. The V gene's germline CDR1 is SGHRS and CDR2 YFSETQ. The CDR3 DNA is TGCGCCAGCACCTTAGGATCAAGCTCTGGAAACACCATATATTTT. Translation: CASTLGSSSGNTIYF.

As to this clone: Additional DNA sequences in this sample encode the identical CDR3. This chain uses TRBV10-3 with TRBJ2-2; D not resolved. Trimming cost V 6 bases and J 6 bases, with 8 bases left between them. Germline V lookup: CDR1 ENHRY, CDR2 SYGVKD. The CDR3 covers 12 residues. CDR3 residues: CAISPGSGELFF. The CDR3 coding sequence is TGTGCCATCAGCCCGGGCTCCGGGGAGCTGTTTTTT.

V is TRBV25-1 and J is TRBJ2-7; 7 bases line up with TRBD2. Germline trimming cut 7 bases from V and 5 bases from J; bases unmatched to any gene: 5. CDR1 is MGHDK and CDR2 is SYGVNS in the germline V gene. The CDR3 runs to 12 residues. The CDR3 bases are TGTGCCAGCATGGAGGGGAGGGACGAGCAGTACTTC. Encoded protein: CASMEGRDEQYF.

V is TRBV7-2 and J is TRBJ2-5; no clear D. The end of the DNA is better explained by TRBJ2-7, so the J call may be wrong. CDR1 and CDR2 (germline): SGHTA, FQGNSA. The CDR3 is 15 residues long. The CDR3 protein is CASSATRSRSYEQYF. CDR3 DNA: TGTGCCAGCAGCGCCACTCGGTCCCGGTCGTACGAGCAGTACTTC.

Only a few counts were recorded for this clone. The chain employs TRBV2 and TRBJ1-4, with 8 bases that match TRBD1. The CDR3 is made up of 15 amino acids. Germline assignment: CDR1 SNHLY and CDR2 FYNNEI. Germline trimming cut 7 bases from V and 8 bases from J; bases unmatched to any gene: 12. In DNA form, the CDR3 reads TGTGCCAGCAACTTACTACAGGGGGGAATCGAAAAACTGTTTTTT. As protein: CASNLLQGGIEKLFF.